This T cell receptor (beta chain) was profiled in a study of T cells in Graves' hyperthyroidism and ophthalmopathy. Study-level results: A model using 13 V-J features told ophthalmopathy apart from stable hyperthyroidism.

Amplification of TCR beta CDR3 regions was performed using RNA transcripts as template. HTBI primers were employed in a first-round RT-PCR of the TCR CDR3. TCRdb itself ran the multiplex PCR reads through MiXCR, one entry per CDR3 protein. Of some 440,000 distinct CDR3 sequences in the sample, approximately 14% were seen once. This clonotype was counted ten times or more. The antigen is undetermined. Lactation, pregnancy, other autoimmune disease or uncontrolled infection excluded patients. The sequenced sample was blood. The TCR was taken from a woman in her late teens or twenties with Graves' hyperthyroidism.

CDR3 nucleotide sequence: TGTGCCAGCAGCCAAACTAGCGGGGGGTCCGGTGAGCAGTTCTTC. It translates to CASSQTSGGSGEQFF. V is TRBV3-1 and J is TRBJ2-1; the match to TRBD2 covers 12 bases. The V and J ends lost 2 bases and 9 bases, in that order; junction bases with no gene match: 5. The CDR3 has 15 amino acids. Germline values: CDR1 LGHDT, CDR2 YNNKEL (reference sequence).